This T cell receptor beta chain was found in a study of post-analysis software for immune sequencing data (dated by TCRdb to the mid-2010s). In terms of the full investigation: Recorded disease courses included relapsing-remitting, secondary progressive and progressive-relapsing multiple sclerosis, with some patients lacking subtype annotation. The patient repertoires were set against about eleven previously published healthy control repertoires from donors whose ages ranged from roughly 6 to 27 years. A subset of samples was prepared in parallel using single-end sample barcoding, then pooled and co-amplified after Illumina adapter ligation. Study-level results and caveats: Patients showed significantly higher frequencies than controls for roughly 5 TRBV segments, among them TRBV5-6, TRBV5-1 and TRBV20-1. Normalized Chao1 diversity was significantly lower in multiple sclerosis patients than controls, suggesting substantial peripheral T-cell clonal expansion. Direct clustering with F measure revealed strong co-clustering of samples prepared in the same batch, which led to a batch-effect correction. The multiple sclerosis patient group was slightly younger than the control group.

The library came from PCR. TCRdb records Illumina HiSeq 2500 as the sequencer. To reduce PCR and sequencing biases, unique molecular identifiers were incorporated into the TCR beta cDNA libraries. Roughly 0.5 million cDNA molecules were obtained per 1 to 10 million input T cells, so each molecule approximated one T cell. The patient libraries were prepared and sequenced using the same protocol as the earlier healthy control dataset. Within a given batch, samples were prepared together, multiplexed and sequenced on the same HiSeq lane. The source study handled its data this way. MIGEC handled the raw barcoded reads, throwing out single-read molecular identifier groups before consensus assembly and CDR3 extraction. Clonotype tables were post-analysed with VDJtools, and diversity was normalized by down-sampling all datasets to the smallest sample size. In repertoire overlap clustering, CDR3 amino acid sequences, but not nucleotide sequences, were matched to correct batch-related cross-sample contamination. In-frame beta chains were kept once TCRdb had trimmed the public reads at Q25 with fastp and called clones with MiXCR. Entries are consolidated by CDR3 protein sequence, retaining the most common genes and DNA. Here the V and J calls rest on TCRdb's processing, not on the authors' analysis. The sample table contains 650,000 to 900,000 distinct CDR3 sequences; only one count was recorded for about 43% of them. The biggest ten clones account for roughly 4.4% of the sample.

TCR beta repertoires were profiled from peripheral blood of roughly twelve young patients with multiple sclerosis to demonstrate the VDJtools post-analysis software. Multiple sclerosis patients were children and adolescents aged about 6 to 16 years. Turning to this clonotype: Its antigen is unknown. Base qualities are not recorded, but no much larger clone differs from it by a single base.

The CDR3 contains 17 residues, cysteine and phenylalanine counted. Kept here is only the CDR3 DNA, which spans 51 bases and is read in frame from base 1. From V the trimming removes 0 bases and from J it removes 7 bases, while the gene matches leave 10 bases of the junction unaccounted for. CDR1 and CDR2 are read off the germline V gene as SGDLS and YYNGEE. The chain uses TRBV9 and TRBJ2-1; TRBD1 agrees with 10 junctional bases. The sample was blood. The sequence was obtained from a girl aged 5 to 17 with multiple sclerosis. The CDR3: CASSVDPGTGVRNEQFF. The DNA sequence is given as TGTGCCAGCAGCGTAGATCCCGGGACAGGGGTTCGGAATGAGCAGTTCTTC.